This T cell receptor beta chain is drawn from a study of regulatory T cells in long-lasting Graves disease. Study results and limitations: TCR diversity was lower in persistent Graves' patients (versus newly diagnosed ones).

In this sample, this clonotype turned up many times. No antigen is known for it. In building TCR beta libraries, iRepertoire HTBI primers were used together with Arm-PCR of CDR3 regions. TCRdb passed the multiplex PCR reads through MiXCR, listing each CDR3 protein once. The sample has nearly 350,000 distinct CDR3 sequences; roughly 21% are singletons. V lost 0 bases to trimming and J lost 5 bases, with 10 bases between them. The germline CDR1 and CDR2 sequences are MNHEY and SVGEGT. The CDR3 runs 14 residues. Time point specified: persistent/refractory GD, antithyroid drugs over 5 years with positive TRAb. Scientists built the TCR library using RNA that was extracted from PBMCs. It was American Thyroid Association guidelines that determined Graves' disease diagnosis.

The sample consisted of peripheral blood mononuclear cells (PBMCs), taken when the disease was refractory, from a patient treated with antithyroid drugs. V usage is TRBV6-2 or TRBV6-3 and J usage is TRBJ2-5; D may correspond to TRBD1 or TRBD2 (5 bases each). This clonotype originated in a female donor with Graves disease. DNA of the CDR3: TGTGCCAGCAGTTACTCGCAGGGACGGGAGACCCAGTACTTC. Protein: CASSYSQGRETQYF.